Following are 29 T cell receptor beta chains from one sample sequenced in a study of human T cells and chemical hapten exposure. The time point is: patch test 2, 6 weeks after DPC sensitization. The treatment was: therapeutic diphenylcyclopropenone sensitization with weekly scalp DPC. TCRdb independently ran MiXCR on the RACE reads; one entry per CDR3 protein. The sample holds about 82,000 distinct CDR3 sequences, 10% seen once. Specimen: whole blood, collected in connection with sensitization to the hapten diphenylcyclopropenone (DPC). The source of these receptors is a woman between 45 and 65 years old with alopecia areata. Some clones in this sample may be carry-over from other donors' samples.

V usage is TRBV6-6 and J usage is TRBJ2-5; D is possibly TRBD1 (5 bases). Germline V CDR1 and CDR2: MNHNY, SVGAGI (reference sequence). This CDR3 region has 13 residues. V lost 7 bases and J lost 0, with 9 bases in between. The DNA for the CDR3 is TGTGCCAGCAAAGGACAAAACCAAGAGACCCAGTACTTC. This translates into CASKGQNQETQYF.

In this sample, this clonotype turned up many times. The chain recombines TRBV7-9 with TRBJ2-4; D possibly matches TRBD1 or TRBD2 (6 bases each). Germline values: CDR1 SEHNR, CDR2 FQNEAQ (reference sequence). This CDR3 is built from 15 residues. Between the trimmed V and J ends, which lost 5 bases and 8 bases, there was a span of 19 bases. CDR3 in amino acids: CASSGGGSSHDIQYF. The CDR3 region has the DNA TGTGCCAGCAGCGGAGGGGGGAGTAGCCATGACATTCAGTACTTC.

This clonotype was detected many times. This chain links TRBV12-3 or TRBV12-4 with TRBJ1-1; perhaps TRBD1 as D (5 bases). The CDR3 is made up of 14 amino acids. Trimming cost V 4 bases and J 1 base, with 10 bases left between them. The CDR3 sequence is CASSSTGSNTEAFF. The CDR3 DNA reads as TGTGCCAGCAGTTCTACAGGATCGAACACTGAAGCTTTCTTT.

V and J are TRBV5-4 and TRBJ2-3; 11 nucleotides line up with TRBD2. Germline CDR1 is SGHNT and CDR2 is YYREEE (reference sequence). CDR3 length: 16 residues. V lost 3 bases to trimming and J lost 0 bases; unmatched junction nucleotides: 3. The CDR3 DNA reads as TGTGCCAGCAGCTCACGGACTAGCGGGAGCACAGATACGCAGTATTTT. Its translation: CASSSRTSGSTDTQYF.

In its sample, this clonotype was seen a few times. The CDR3 nucleotides are TGCAGTGCTAGAGATCGGGCAGGTGGGGCTAATAGCAATCAGCCCCAGCATTTT. Translated, it gives CSARDRAGGANSNQPQHF. The J gene is TRBJ1-5, the V gene TRBV20-1; D perhaps matches TRBD1 (5 bases). Germline V gives CDR1 DFQATT, CDR2 SNEGSKA (reference sequence). V lost 0 bases and J 0 bases, leaving 18 bases between the germline ends. There are 18 residues in the CDR3.

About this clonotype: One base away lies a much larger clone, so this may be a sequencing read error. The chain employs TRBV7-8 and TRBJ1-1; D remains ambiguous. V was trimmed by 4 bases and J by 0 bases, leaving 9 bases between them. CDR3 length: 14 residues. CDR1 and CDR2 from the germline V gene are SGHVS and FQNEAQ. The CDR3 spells CASSYLSMNTEAFF. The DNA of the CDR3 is TGTGCCAGCAGCTACTTATCCATGAACACTGAAGCTTTCTTT.

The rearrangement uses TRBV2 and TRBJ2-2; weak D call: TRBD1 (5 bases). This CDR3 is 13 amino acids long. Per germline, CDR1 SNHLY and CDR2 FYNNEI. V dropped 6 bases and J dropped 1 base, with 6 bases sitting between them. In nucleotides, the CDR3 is TGTGCCAGCAGCAGGGAGAACACCGGGGAGCTGTTTTTT. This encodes CASSRENTGELFF.

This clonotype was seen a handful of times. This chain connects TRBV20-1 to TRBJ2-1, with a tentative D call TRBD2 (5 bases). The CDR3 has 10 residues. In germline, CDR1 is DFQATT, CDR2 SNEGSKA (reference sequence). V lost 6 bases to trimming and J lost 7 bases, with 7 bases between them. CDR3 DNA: TGCAGTGCCGACTATAATGAGCAGTTCTTC. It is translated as CSADYNEQFF.

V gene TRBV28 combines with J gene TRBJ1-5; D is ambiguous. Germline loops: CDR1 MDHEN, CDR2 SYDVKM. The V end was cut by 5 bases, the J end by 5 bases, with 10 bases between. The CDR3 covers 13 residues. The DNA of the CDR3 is TGTGCCAGCAGTGACGGATCCGATCAGCCCCAGCATTTT. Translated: CASSDGSDQPQHF.

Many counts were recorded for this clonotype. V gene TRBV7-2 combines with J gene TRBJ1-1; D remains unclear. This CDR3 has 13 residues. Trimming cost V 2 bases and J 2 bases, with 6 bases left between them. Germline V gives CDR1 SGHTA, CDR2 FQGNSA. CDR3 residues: CASSLNRNTEAFF. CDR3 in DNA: TGTGCCAGCAGCTTAAACAGAAACACTGAAGCTTTCTTT.

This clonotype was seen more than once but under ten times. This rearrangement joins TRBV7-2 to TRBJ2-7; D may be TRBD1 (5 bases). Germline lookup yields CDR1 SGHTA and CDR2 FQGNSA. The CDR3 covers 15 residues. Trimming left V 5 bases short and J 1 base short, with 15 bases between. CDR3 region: CASSTGVLNSYEQYF. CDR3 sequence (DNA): TGTGCCAGCAGCACAGGAGTGTTGAATTCCTACGAGCAGTACTTC.

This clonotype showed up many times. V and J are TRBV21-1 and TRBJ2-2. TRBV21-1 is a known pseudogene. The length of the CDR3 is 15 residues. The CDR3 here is CASSKAARISGELFF. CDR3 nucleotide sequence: TGTGCCAGCAGCAAAGCAGCGAGGATCTCCGGGGAGCTGTTTTTT.

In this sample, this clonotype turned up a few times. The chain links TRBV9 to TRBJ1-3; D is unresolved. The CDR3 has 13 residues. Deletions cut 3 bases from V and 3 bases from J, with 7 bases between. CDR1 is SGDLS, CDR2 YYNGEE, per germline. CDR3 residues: CASSENLGNTIYF. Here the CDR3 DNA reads TGTGCCAGCAGCGAGAACCTTGGAAACACCATATATTTT.

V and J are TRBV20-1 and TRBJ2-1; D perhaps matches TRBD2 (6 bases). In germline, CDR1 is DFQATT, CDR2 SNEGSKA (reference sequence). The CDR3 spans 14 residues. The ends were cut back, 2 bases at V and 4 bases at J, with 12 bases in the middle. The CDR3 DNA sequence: TGCAGTGCTAGAAGCCCCGGGACTTACAATGAGCAGTTCTTC. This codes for CSARSPGTYNEQFF.

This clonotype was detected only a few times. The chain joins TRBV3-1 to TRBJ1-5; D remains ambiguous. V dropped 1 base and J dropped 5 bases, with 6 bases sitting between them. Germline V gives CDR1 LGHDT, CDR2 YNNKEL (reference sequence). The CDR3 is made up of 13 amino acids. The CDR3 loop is CASSQGRYQPQHF. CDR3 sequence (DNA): TGTGCCAGCAGCCAAGGGAGATATCAGCCCCAGCATTTT.

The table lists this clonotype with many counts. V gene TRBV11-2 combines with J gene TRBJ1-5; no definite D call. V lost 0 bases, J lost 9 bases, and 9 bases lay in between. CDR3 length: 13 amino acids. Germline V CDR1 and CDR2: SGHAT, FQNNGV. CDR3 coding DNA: TGTGCCAGCAGCTTAGAGAGGAGAGGGCCCCAGCATTTT. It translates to CASSLERRGPQHF.

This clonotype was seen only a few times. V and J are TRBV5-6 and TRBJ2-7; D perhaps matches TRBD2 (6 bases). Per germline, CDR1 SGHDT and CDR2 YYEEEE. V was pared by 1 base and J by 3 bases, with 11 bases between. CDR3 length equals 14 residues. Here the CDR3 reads CASSLTGEFYEQYF. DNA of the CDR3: TGTGCCAGCAGCTTGACGGGGGAATTCTACGAGCAGTACTTC.

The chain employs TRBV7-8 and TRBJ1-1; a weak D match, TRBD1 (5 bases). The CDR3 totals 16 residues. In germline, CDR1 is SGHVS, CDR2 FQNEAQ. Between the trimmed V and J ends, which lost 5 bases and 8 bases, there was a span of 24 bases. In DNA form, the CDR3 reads TGTGCCAGCAGCAAAAGGTCGGCAGGGACGGATTTAGAAGCTTTCTTT. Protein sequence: CASSKRSAGTDLEAFF.

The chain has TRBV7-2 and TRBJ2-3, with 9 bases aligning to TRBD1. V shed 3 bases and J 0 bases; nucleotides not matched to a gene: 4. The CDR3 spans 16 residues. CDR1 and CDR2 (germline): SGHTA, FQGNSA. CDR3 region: CASSLWTGASTDTQYF. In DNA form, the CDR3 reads TGTGCCAGCAGCTTGTGGACAGGGGCTAGCACAGATACGCAGTATTTT.

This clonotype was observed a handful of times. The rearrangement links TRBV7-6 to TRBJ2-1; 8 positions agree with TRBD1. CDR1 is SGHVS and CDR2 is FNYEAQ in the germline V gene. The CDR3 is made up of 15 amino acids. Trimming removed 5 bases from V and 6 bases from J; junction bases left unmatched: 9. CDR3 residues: CASSVTDRDTNEQFF. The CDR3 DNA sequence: TGTGCCAGCAGCGTCACGGACAGGGACACCAATGAGCAGTTCTTC.

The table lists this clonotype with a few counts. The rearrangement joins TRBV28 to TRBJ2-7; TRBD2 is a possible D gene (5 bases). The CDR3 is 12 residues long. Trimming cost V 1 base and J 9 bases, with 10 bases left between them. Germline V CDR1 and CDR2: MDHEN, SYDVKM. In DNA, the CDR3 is TGTGCCAGCAGTTTATCGCTAGCAAGGCAGTACTTC. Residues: CASSLSLARQYF.

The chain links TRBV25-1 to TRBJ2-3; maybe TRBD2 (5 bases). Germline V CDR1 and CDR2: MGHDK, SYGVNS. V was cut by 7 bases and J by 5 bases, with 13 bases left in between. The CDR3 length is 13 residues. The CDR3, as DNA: TGTGCCAGCACCTCAATAGGGAGAGATACGCAGTATTTT. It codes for CASTSIGRDTQYF.

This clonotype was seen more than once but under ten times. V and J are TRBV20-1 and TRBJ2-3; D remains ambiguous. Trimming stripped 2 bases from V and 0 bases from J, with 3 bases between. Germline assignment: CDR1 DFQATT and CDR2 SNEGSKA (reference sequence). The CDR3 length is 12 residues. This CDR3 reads CSARTSTDTQYF. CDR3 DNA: TGCAGTGCTAGAACTAGCACAGATACGCAGTATTTT.

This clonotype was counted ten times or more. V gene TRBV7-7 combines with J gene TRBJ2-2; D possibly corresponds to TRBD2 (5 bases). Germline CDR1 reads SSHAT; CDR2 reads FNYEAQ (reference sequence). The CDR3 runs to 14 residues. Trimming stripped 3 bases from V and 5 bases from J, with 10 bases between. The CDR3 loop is CASSLDGVTGELFF. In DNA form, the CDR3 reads TGTGCCAGCAGCTTGGACGGGGTAACCGGGGAGCTGTTTTTT.

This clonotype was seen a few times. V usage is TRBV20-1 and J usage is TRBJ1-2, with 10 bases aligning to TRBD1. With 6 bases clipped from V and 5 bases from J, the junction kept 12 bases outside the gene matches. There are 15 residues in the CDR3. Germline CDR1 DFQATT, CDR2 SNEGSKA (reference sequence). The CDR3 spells CSAGGTGVSPYGYTF. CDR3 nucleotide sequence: TGCAGTGCCGGTGGGACAGGGGTGAGCCCTTATGGCTACACCTTC.

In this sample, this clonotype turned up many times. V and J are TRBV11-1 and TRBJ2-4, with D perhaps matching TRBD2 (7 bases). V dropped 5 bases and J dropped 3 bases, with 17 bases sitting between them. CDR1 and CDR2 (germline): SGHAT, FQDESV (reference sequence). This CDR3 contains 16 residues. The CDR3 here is CASSPWGGTSKNIQYF. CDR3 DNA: TGTGCCAGCAGCCCCTGGGGAGGGACAAGCAAAAACATTCAGTACTTC.

The CDR3 spells CASSSTGKETQYF. In DNA, the CDR3 is TGTGCCAGCAGTTCGACAGGCAAAGAGACCCAGTACTTC. This chain uses TRBV12-3 or TRBV12-4 with TRBJ2-5, with a tentative D call TRBD1 (6 bases). Trimming removed 4 bases at V and 3 bases at J, with 9 bases between. This CDR3 comprises 13 residues.

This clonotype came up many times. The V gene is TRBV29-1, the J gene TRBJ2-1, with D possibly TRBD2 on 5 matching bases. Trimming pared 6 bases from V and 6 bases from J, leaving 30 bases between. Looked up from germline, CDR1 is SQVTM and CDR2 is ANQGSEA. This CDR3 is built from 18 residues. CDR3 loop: CSVKRSPALSTGSNEQFF. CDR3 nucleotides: TGCAGCGTAAAGCGCTCACCCGCGTTGAGTACGGGAAGCAATGAGCAGTTCTTC.

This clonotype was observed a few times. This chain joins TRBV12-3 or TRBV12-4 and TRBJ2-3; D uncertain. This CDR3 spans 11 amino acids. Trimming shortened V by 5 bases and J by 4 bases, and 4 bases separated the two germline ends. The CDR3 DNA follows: TGTGCCAGCAGTAACTCAGATACGCAGTATTTT. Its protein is CASSNSDTQYF.